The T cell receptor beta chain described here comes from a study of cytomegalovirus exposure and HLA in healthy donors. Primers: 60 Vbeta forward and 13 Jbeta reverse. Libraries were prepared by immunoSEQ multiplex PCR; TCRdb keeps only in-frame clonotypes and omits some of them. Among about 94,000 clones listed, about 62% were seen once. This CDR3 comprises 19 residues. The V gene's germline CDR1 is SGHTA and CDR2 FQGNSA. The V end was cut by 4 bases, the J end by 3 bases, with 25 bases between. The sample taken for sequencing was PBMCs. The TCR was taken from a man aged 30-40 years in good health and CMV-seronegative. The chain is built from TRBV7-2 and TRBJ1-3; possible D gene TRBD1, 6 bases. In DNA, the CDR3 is TGTGCCAGCAGCTACAGGACATCACAGGGACGAGGGATTGGAAACACCATATATTTT. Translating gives CASSYRTSQGRGIGNTIYF.